The 13 T cell receptor beta chains reported below all come from one sample, sequenced in a study of beta chain features in type 1 diabetes. Every bit of the isolated RNA underwent reverse transcription, so sequencing read expressed TCRB transcripts. Only in-frame clones appear in the TCRdb table, and some are missing; sequencing was by immunoSEQ multiplex PCR. The sample has nearly 700,000 clones, about an eighth seen once; the top ten hold approximately 0.021%. Overall study findings and caveats: Type 1 diabetes patients had TCRB CDR3s that were shorter (moderately but significantly so) in all four CD4+ subsets.

Antigens for these TCRs are unknown. Specimen: naive CD4+ T cells from blood. The origin of the receptors is a man younger than 30 with type 1 diabetes.

The J gene is TRBJ1-1, the V gene TRBV11-3; D not certain. This CDR3 is 13 amino acids long. The germline V gene has CDR1 SGHNT and CDR2 YENEEA. Trimming left V 6 bases short and J 8 bases short, with 16 bases between. This CDR3 is CASRFDGGSEAFF. DNA of the CDR3: TGTGCCAGCAGATTCGATGGAGGGTCCGAAGCTTTCTTT. Full variable domain (rest looked up from reference TRBV11-3 and TRBJ1-1): EAGVVQSPRYKIIEKKQPVAFWCNPISGHNTLYWYLQNLGQGPELLIRYENEEAVDDSQLPKDRFSAERLKGVDSTLKIQPAELGDSAVYLCASRFDGGSEAFFGQGTRLTVV.

J is TRBJ1-5 and V is TRBV19; TRBD1 is a possible D gene (5 bases). Germline V gene sequence: CDR1 LNHDA, CDR2 SQIVND (reference sequence). This CDR3 contains 13 residues. Trimming removed 5 bases at V and 6 bases at J, with 11 bases between. CDR3 loop: CASSAEGIQPQHF. CDR3 coding DNA: TGTGCCAGTAGTGCCGAGGGGATTCAGCCCCAGCATTTT.

The chain carries TRBV7-9 and TRBJ1-5, with TRBD1 identical over 7 bases. The length of the CDR3 is 17 residues. Germline-derived CDR1 and CDR2 are SEHNR and FQNEAQ (reference sequence). V shed 5 bases and J 7 bases; nucleotides not matched to a gene: 17. The CDR3 reads CASSEISTGDGGQPQHF. Here the CDR3 DNA reads TGTGCCAGCAGCGAAATATCCACAGGGGACGGTGGGCAGCCCCAGCATTTT.

This sequence joins TRBV9 and TRBJ1-1; D remains ambiguous. Germline V gene sequence: CDR1 SGDLS, CDR2 YYNGEE. This CDR3 is 14 amino acids long. Trimming left V 3 bases short and J 0 bases short, with 9 bases between. CDR3 nucleotides: TGTGCCAGCAGCGGCCCTCTCCTGAACACTGAAGCTTTCTTT. Translation: CASSGPLLNTEAFF.

This clone has more than one count but fewer than ten. The V call is TRBV10-2, the J call TRBJ2-3; D gene unclear. In germline, CDR1 is WSHSY, CDR2 SAAADI. Trimming removed 2 bases at V and 2 bases at J, with 14 bases between. The CDR3 sequence is 16 residues long. CDR3 loop: CASSEGPLTSTDTQYF. As DNA, the CDR3 is TGCGCCAGCAGTGAGGGGCCGCTCACATCCACAGATACGCAGTATTTT.

The V and J genes are TRBV4-1 and TRBJ2-1; 7 bases fit TRBD2. From germline, CDR1 is MGHRA and CDR2 YSYEKL. This CDR3 has 16 amino acids. Trimming at V came to 0 bases and at J to 3 bases, leaving 5 bases not matched to a gene. CDR3 nucleotide sequence: TGCGCCAGCAGCCAAGATACGACTAGCATCTACAATGAGCAGTTCTTC. Translation: CASSQDTTSIYNEQFF.

This clone has only a few counts. The rearrangement links TRBV6-1 to TRBJ2-3; 9 nucleotides align to TRBD2. CDR3 length: 14 residues. The J segment lost 3 bases and the V segment lost 7 bases, leaving 5 bases of the junction unmatched. Looked up from germline, CDR1 is MNHNS and CDR2 is SASEGT. Written as DNA, the CDR3 is TGTGCCAGCAAGAGCGGGGGGAATACAGATACGCAGTATTTT. It yields the protein CASKSGGNTDTQYF.

V gene TRBV25-1 combines with J gene TRBJ2-1, with 9 positions matching TRBD2. Germline lookup yields CDR1 MGHDK and CDR2 SYGVNS. V lost 8 bases to trimming and J lost 5 bases; unmatched junction nucleotides: 10. This CDR3 region has 15 residues. CDR3 region: CASSRLADWDNEQFF. The CDR3 nucleotides are TGTGCCAGCTCTAGACTAGCGGACTGGGACAATGAGCAGTTCTTC.

In this sample, this clone turned up once. The chain links TRBV7-8 to TRBJ2-6; TRBD1 agrees at 12 bases. With 3 bases clipped from V and 3 bases from J, the junction kept 9 bases outside the gene matches. The germline V gene has CDR1 SGHVS and CDR2 FQNEAQ. The CDR3 extends over 19 amino acids. The CDR3 loop reads CASSFWSGTGGSGANVLTF. The CDR3 coding sequence is TGTGCCAGCAGCTTCTGGTCGGGGACAGGGGGCAGTGGGGCCAACGTCCTGACTTTC.

The rearrangement joins TRBV18 to TRBJ1-2; possible D gene TRBD1, 5 bases. CDR3 size: 15 residues. The V and J ends lost 3 bases and 1 base respectively, with 12 bases between them. From germline, CDR1 is KGHSH and CDR2 LQKENI. The CDR3 sequence is CASSPMDTGNYGYTF. The CDR3 bases are TGTGCCAGCTCACCCATGGACACTGGTAACTATGGCTACACCTTC. Based on the CDR3 plus reference TRBV18 and TRBJ1-2, the full variable domain is NAGVMQNPRHLVRRRGQEARLRCSPMKGHSHVYWYRQLPEEGLKFMVYLQKENIIDESGMPKERFSAEFPKEGPSILRIQQVVRGDSAAYFCASSPMDTGNYGYTFGSGTRLTVV.

The CDR3 protein is CASSEWETNTGELFF. The CDR3, as DNA: TGTGCCAGCAGTGAATGGGAGACCAACACCGGGGAGCTGTTTTTT. V gene TRBV25-1 combines with J gene TRBJ2-2; D possibly corresponds to TRBD2 (5 bases). The CDR3 is 15 residues long. The germline V gene encodes CDR1 MGHDK and CDR2 SYGVNS. V was pared by 1 base and J by 2 bases, with 8 bases between.

This clone was seen a handful of times. This chain joins TRBV5-4 and TRBJ2-7; D is unresolved. Germline loops: CDR1 SGHNT, CDR2 YYREEE (reference sequence). Trimming removed 0 bases at V and 6 bases at J, with 7 bases between. This CDR3 is built from 12 residues. The CDR3 sequence is CASSLGVGEQYF. The CDR3 coding sequence is TGTGCCAGCAGCTTGGGGGTTGGCGAGCAGTACTTC. Full variable domain (missing parts from reference TRBV5-4 and TRBJ2-7): ETGVTQSPTHLIKTRGQQVTLRCSSQSGHNTVSWYQQALGQGPQFIFQYYREEENGRGNFPPRFSGLQFPNYSSELNVNALELDDSALYLCASSLGVGEQYFGPGTRLTVT.

This chain links TRBV27 with TRBJ2-1; no clear D. Germline loops: CDR1 MNHEY, CDR2 SMNVEV (reference sequence). This CDR3 has 14 amino acids. Trimming left V 6 bases short and J 2 bases short, with 11 bases between. CDR3 protein: CASRRPSPYNEQFF. The CDR3 region has the DNA TGTGCCAGCAGGCGGCCCAGTCCCTACAATGAGCAGTTCTTC.